Following are 18 T cell receptor beta chains from one sample sequenced in a study of OX40 agonist ivuxolimab in advanced cancers. Profiled with immunoSEQ multiplex PCR; TCRdb holds only in-frame clones, not every one. The table lists about 79,000 clones, 85% to 90% of them singletons. Sequenced here: CD4+ or CD8+ T cells sorted from blood, sampled in a trial of the OX40 agonist ivuxolimab. Receptors originate from an adult with an advanced solid tumor such as melanoma, head and neck, liver or kidney cancer.

The rearrangement uses TRBV12-5 and TRBJ1-1; D remains ambiguous. This CDR3 comprises 11 residues. Per the germline V gene, CDR1 is LGHNT and CDR2 is FRNRAP. The CDR3 loop is CAYRVNTEAFF. CDR3 DNA sequence: TGTGCGTATCGGGTGAACACTGAAGCTTTCTTT.

This chain joins TRBV7-2 and TRBJ2-5; D is uncertain. Germline-derived CDR1 and CDR2 are SGHTA and FQGNSA. The V end lost 5 bases, the J end lost 2 bases, and 15 bases lay between the germline ends. This CDR3 contains 15 residues. CDR3 DNA sequence: TGTGCCAGCAGCCCCCTTAAGGGCGGACAAGAGACCCAGTACTTC. Translated: CASSPLKGGQETQYF.

The chain recombines TRBV18 with TRBJ2-2; D perhaps matches TRBD1 (6 bases). The V and J ends lost 0 bases and 6 bases respectively, with 11 bases between them. CDR3 length: 15 amino acids. The V gene's germline CDR1 is KGHSH and CDR2 LQKENI. The CDR3 bases are TGTGCCAGCTCACCACCACAGGGATGGGCCGGGGAGCTGTTTTTT. The encoded protein is CASSPPQGWAGELFF.

The chain joins TRBV21-1 to TRBJ1-1. TRBV21-1 is noted as a pseudogene. The CDR3 consists of 15 residues. The CDR3, as DNA: TGTGCCAGCAGCAAAAGGTACGGGGAGGACACTGAAGCTTTCTTT. It translates to CASSKRYGEDTEAFF.

This chain links TRBV10-2 with TRBJ1-5; D is ambiguous. CDR1 and CDR2 (germline): WSHSY, SAAADI. The CDR3 is 15 residues long. V lost 3 bases, J lost 1 base, and 10 bases lay in between. The CDR3 sequence is CASSDGRRSNQPQHF. DNA of the CDR3: TGCGCCAGCAGTGATGGGAGGAGGAGCAATCAGCCCCAGCATTTT.

This CDR3 reads CASSFSGGGNEQFF. The CDR3 DNA sequence: TGTGCCAGCAGCTTTAGCGGAGGAGGGAATGAGCAGTTCTTC. The V call is TRBV7-2, the J call TRBJ2-1, with D perhaps TRBD2 (6 bases). Trimming stripped 3 bases from V and 7 bases from J, with 13 bases between. The length of the CDR3 is 14 residues. Germline V CDR1 and CDR2: SGHTA, FQGNSA.

This chain links TRBV28 with TRBJ2-7; no definite D call. Germline-derived CDR1 and CDR2 are MDHEN and SYDVKM. This CDR3 comprises 14 residues. V was shortened by 4 bases and J by 2 bases, with 12 bases between the two germline ends. CDR3 sequence (DNA): TGTGCCAGCAGTTGGGCGGTAGGGCCCTACGAGCAGTACTTC. The encoded protein is CASSWAVGPYEQYF.

V usage is TRBV19 and J usage is TRBJ2-7; TRBD2 matches at 7 bases. The CDR3 extends over 14 amino acids. Trimming took 6 bases from V and 5 from J; bases not matched to a gene: 10. Germline loops: CDR1 LNHDA, CDR2 SQIVND (reference sequence). The CDR3 here is CASSSHSGRDEQYF. The DNA of the CDR3 is TGTGCCAGTAGCTCCCATTCAGGGAGGGACGAGCAGTACTTC.

The J gene is TRBJ1-6, the V gene TRBV27; 7 bases are shared with TRBD1. Looked up from germline, CDR1 is MNHEY and CDR2 is SMNVEV (reference sequence). The CDR3 consists of 14 residues. V lost 3 bases to trimming and J lost 7 bases; unmatched junction nucleotides: 3. The CDR3 spells CASSFRDSNSPLHF. Written as DNA, the CDR3 is TGTGCCAGCAGTTTCCGGGACAGCAATTCACCCCTCCACTTT.

In DNA, the CDR3 is TGTGCCAGCTCACCAGATCGGAGGGGAACTGAAGCTTTCTTT. Translated, it gives CASSPDRRGTEAFF. This rearrangement joins TRBV18 to TRBJ1-1, with D perhaps matching TRBD1 (5 bases). Germline V gene lookup returns CDR1 KGHSH and CDR2 LQKENI. The CDR3 runs 14 residues. V was clipped by 2 bases and J by 5 bases, with 12 bases between them.

The J gene is TRBJ1-2, the V gene TRBV6-6; D call uncertain. Trimming removed 0 bases at V and 9 bases at J, with 14 bases between. This CDR3 contains 14 residues. The V gene's germline CDR1 is MNHNY and CDR2 SVGAGI (reference sequence). The CDR3 is CASSYSTDLWSYTF. Written as DNA, the CDR3 is TGTGCCAGCAGTTACTCTACGGACCTATGGAGCTACACCTTC.

The genes are TRBV7-8 and TRBJ1-1; no clear D. The germline V gene has CDR1 SGHVS and CDR2 FQNEAQ. The CDR3 is 12 residues long. With 6 bases removed from V and 3 bases from J, the gap between germline ends came to 8 bases. The CDR3 DNA reads as TGTGCCAGCAGTCTAATGGACACTGAAGCTTTCTTT. Translating gives CASSLMDTEAFF.

The V gene is TRBV6-6, the J gene TRBJ1-1; 10 bases are a match to TRBD1. Losses at the gene ends were 6 bases for V and 3 bases for J; bases not matched to a gene: 7. The CDR3 spans 15 residues. Germline values: CDR1 MNHNY, CDR2 SVGAGI (reference sequence). The CDR3 DNA follows: TGTGCCAGCAGAGAAAGACAGGGGGCTGACACTGAAGCTTTCTTT. Protein: CASRERQGADTEAFF.

This clone was recorded only once. The V and J genes are TRBV2 and TRBJ2-7; no firm D call. The germline V and J ends were trimmed by 8 bases and 3 bases, with 17 bases remaining between them. CDR1 SNHLY and CDR2 FYNNEI come from the germline V gene. This CDR3 spans 14 amino acids. The CDR3 is CASLYSLVVYEQYF. The CDR3 coding sequence is TGTGCCAGCCTCTACTCGCTAGTTGTCTACGAGCAGTACTTC. The complete variable domain, with remaining parts taken from reference TRBV2 and TRBJ2-7, reads EPEVTQTPSHQVTQMGQEVILRCVPISNHLYFYWYRQILGQKVEFLVSFYNNEISEKSEIFDDQFSVERPDGSNFTLKIRSTKLEDSAMYFCASLYSLVVYEQYFGPGTRLTVT.

The DNA of the CDR3 is TGTGCCAGCAGTCCAAATCTCGAGCAGTACTTC. Translating it yields CASSPNLEQYF. J is TRBJ2-7 and V is TRBV7-9; no definite D call. The CDR3 has 11 amino acids. Germline V gene data show CDR1 as SEHNR and CDR2 as FQNEAQ (reference sequence). The V and J ends lost 6 bases and 6 bases respectively, with 9 bases between them.

J is TRBJ1-2 and V is TRBV11-2; unclear D gene. With 0 bases removed from V and 4 bases from J, the gap between germline ends came to 12 bases. This CDR3 contains 15 residues. Germline V CDR1 and CDR2: SGHAT, FQNNGV. The CDR3 spells CASSLDSGTSYGYTF. The CDR3 DNA reads as TGTGCCAGCAGCTTAGACAGCGGAACCAGCTATGGCTACACCTTC.

The chain couples TRBV6-5 to TRBJ1-6; a possible D gene is TRBD1 (5 bases). Looked up from germline, CDR1 is MNHEY and CDR2 is SVGAGI. Trimming left V 10 bases short and J 7 bases short, with 14 bases between. The length of the CDR3 is 13 residues. Here the CDR3 reads CATVGRGNSPLHF. The CDR3 DNA follows: TGTGCCACCGTTGGACGGGGCAATTCACCCCTCCACTTT.

This chain uses TRBV5-3 with TRBJ1-4; no clear D. TRBV5-3 is labeled an ORF, and its function is uncertain. V lost 5 bases, J lost 0 bases, and 14 bases lay in between. This CDR3 spans 16 amino acids. The CDR3 sequence is CARRPDNSATNEKLFF. CDR3 nucleotide sequence: TGTGCCAGAAGGCCGGATAACAGCGCAACTAATGAAAAACTGTTTTTT.